This T cell receptor (beta chain) was retrieved from a study of cytomegalovirus exposure and HLA in healthy donors. Study details: In terms of ancestry, the Caucasian-associated cluster contained 81% of the approximately 400 genotyped donors.

Germline CDR1 and CDR2: KGHSH and LQKENI. The J segment lost 8 bases and the V segment lost 4 bases, leaving 10 bases of the junction unmatched. CDR3 length: 15 amino acids. In regard to this clone: No antigen is known for it.

Study-wide results and limits: Presence/absence analyses rested on an assumption that sequencing depth was roughly uniform across donors. Several V segments, TRBV6-2 and TRBV6-3 among them, could not be told apart and were dropped.

With 60 Vbeta and 13 Jbeta primers, the PCR was carried out. TCRdb's table, derived via immunoSEQ multiplex PCR, lists solely in-frame clones and lacks some. The table lists roughly 160,000 clones, more than 80% of them singletons. This chain uses TRBV18 with TRBJ1-4, with 7 bases fitting TRBD1. This clonotype was obtained from a male donor in good health and CMV-seronegative. The source material was PBMCs. The CDR3 protein is CASSHDTGEREKLFF. CDR3 bases: TGTGCCAGCTCACACGATACAGGGGAGAGGGAAAAACTGTTTTTT.